This T cell receptor beta chain was found in a study of blood T cell repertoires in COVID-19. At the level of the study: From the United States, Italy and Spain came samples of acute and convalescent COVID-19.

V was shortened by 2 bases and J by 8 bases, with 15 bases between the two germline ends. In germline, CDR1 is LGHNT, CDR2 FRNRAP. The CDR3 loop spans 14 amino acids. Authors' analysis steps: Nucleated cell counts were estimated from reference gene primer amplification. This table comes from immunoSEQ multiplex PCR, and its TCRdb copy is limited to in-frame clones, with some not included. V and J calls and clone size are copied from that table; D and trimming were computed from the DNA. This table has about 35,000 clones, around four fifths appearing once. The specimen sequenced was peripheral blood. The chain recombines TRBV12-5 with TRBJ1-2; D is unresolved. The TCR originated in a man older than 75 with acute or convalescent COVID-19. CDR3 nucleotide sequence: TGTGCTAGTGGTTTGTTACGAGTAGGAGTGGGCTACACCTTC. This translates into CASGLLRVGVGYTF.